The text below deals with one T cell receptor beta chain. At one end, the junction sequence differs from germline, possibly due to a read error. Other nucleotide sequences in the sample specify the same CDR3. The data were taken from a study of blood T cell repertoires in COVID-19. Study overall: Specimens from acute and convalescent COVID-19 originated in the United States, Italy and Spain. T cells, B-cell-depleted T cells, or PBMCs supplied cDNA or gDNA.

Germline V CDR1 and CDR2: SGHNT, YENEEA. CDR3 length equals 15 residues. Original processing notes: How many nucleated cells were present was estimated from reference gene primer amplification. Sequenced by immunoSEQ multiplex PCR; TCRdb stores in-frame clones only, minus some. That table supplies the V and J calls and clone size; D and trimming were determined from the DNA. This sample has about 140,000 clones, with 84% found just once. The V gene is TRBV11-3, the J gene TRBJ2-1; D is possibly TRBD2 (6 bases). The sequence was collected from a human donor in a cohort sampled during active COVID-19. Sequenced material: peripheral blood. Written as DNA, the CDR3 is TGTGCCAGTAGCTTAGAGGGGCGCGGGGAAAATGAGCAGTTCTTC. Encoded protein: CASSLEGRGENEQFF.